These 12 T cell receptor beta chains were sequenced from one sample in a study of radiation and T cells in renal cell carcinoma. Only in-frame clones appear in the TCRdb table, and some are missing; sequencing was by immunoSEQ multiplex PCR. The repertoire holds around 140,000 clones, with about 88% as singletons. Time point denoted: baseline pretreatment blood. Treatment here: 15 Gy SBRT to primary tumor, nephrectomy 4 weeks later. The input for sequencing was blood, taken from a patient whose treatment included radiotherapy and nephrectomy. All receptors come from an older woman with renal cell carcinoma.

The chain employs TRBV11-3 and TRBJ1-1; D is unresolved. Between the trimmed V and J ends, which lost 1 base and 0 bases, there was a span of 9 bases. From germline, CDR1 is SGHNT and CDR2 YENEEA. The CDR3 has 15 residues. Here the CDR3 reads CASSLVAFLNTEAFF. CDR3 coding DNA: TGTGCCAGCAGCTTAGTCGCTTTCCTGAACACTGAAGCTTTCTTT.

This rearrangement joins TRBV9 to TRBJ2-7, with D perhaps being TRBD1 or TRBD2 (6 bases each). Between the trimmed V and J ends, which lost 0 bases and 4 bases, there was a span of 14 bases. Germline-derived CDR1 and CDR2 are SGDLS and YYNGEE. CDR3 size: 15 residues. The CDR3 nucleotides are TGTGCCAGCAGCGTAGGAGGGGGGCGCGCTTACGAGCAGTACTTC. Amino acids: CASSVGGGRAYEQYF.

The chain has TRBV19 and TRBJ2-1; 9 positions agree with TRBD2. The CDR3 runs 13 residues. The germline CDR1 and CDR2 sequences are LNHDA and SQIVND (reference sequence). V lost 6 bases to trimming and J lost 7 bases; unmatched junction nucleotides: 4. For the CDR3, the DNA is TGTGCCAGTAGGGGCGGGGGGGCGAATGAGCAGTTCTTC. Amino acids: CASRGGGANEQFF.

This chain connects TRBV10-3 to TRBJ1-1, with 7 bases matching TRBD1. V gave up 2 bases and J gave up 0 bases; unmatched junction bases: 3. Germline CDR1 reads ENHRY; CDR2 reads SYGVKD. The CDR3 spans 15 residues. The CDR3 DNA reads as TGTGCCATCAGTGAGCAGGGGGTGGTGAACACTGAAGCTTTCTTT. This sequence encodes CAISEQGVVNTEAFF.

The V call is TRBV7-2, the J call TRBJ1-5; no definite D call. V was pared by 0 bases and J by 1 base, with 4 bases between. Germline CDR1 is SGHTA and CDR2 is FQGNSA. The CDR3 is 14 residues long. The CDR3 sequence is CASSLAGSNQPQHF. The CDR3, as DNA: TGTGCCAGCAGCTTAGCGGGGAGCAATCAGCCCCAGCATTTT.

The genes are TRBV5-6 and TRBJ2-1; weak D call: TRBD1 (6 bases). CDR3 length equals 16 residues. V was clipped by 5 bases and J by 9 bases, with 24 bases between them. The germline V gene encodes CDR1 SGHDT and CDR2 YYEEEE. CDR3 region: CASRFRGQMGGSEQFF. Written as DNA, the CDR3 is TGTGCCAGCAGATTCCGAGGACAGATGGGTGGTAGTGAGCAGTTCTTC. Complete variable domain (other parts from reference TRBV5-6 and TRBJ2-1): DAGVTQSPTHLIKTRGQQVTLRCSPKSGHDTVSWYQQALGQGPQFIFQYYEEEERQRGNFPDRFSGHQFPNYSSELNVNALLLGDSALYLCASRFRGQMGGSEQFFGPGTRLTVL.

The gene calls are TRBV2 and TRBJ2-7; 7 positions match TRBD2. CDR1 is SNHLY and CDR2 is FYNNEI in the germline V gene. The ends lost 3 bases at V and 3 bases at J; junction bases unmatched: 2. The CDR3 covers 13 residues. The CDR3 DNA sequence: TGTGCCAGCAGTGATGGGGGGGACTACGAGCAGTACTTC. Protein sequence: CASSDGGDYEQYF.

The rearrangement joins TRBV9 to TRBJ2-3; D gene uncertain. The CDR3 totals 15 residues. Germline V gene data show CDR1 as SGDLS and CDR2 as YYNGEE. Trimming took 0 bases from V and 1 from J, leaving 9 bases between them. The CDR3 DNA reads TGTGCCAGCAGCGTAGGTGGGGAAGGCACAGATACGCAGTATTTT. Amino acid sequence: CASSVGGEGTDTQYF.

V usage is TRBV6-4 and J usage is TRBJ1-6, with a weak D call TRBD1 (6 bases). The CDR3 totals 14 residues. V lost 6 bases and J lost 6, with 12 bases in between. In germline, CDR1 is MRHNA, CDR2 SNTAGT. CDR3 sequence reads: CASSVGDTNSPLHF. DNA for the CDR3: TGTGCCAGCAGCGTCGGGGACACTAATTCACCCCTCCACTTT.

This clone has more than one count but fewer than ten. The chain recombines TRBV27 with TRBJ1-6; D unresolved. There are 13 residues in the CDR3. The V gene lost 4 bases and the J gene lost 8 bases, with 9 bases spanning the gap. CDR1 is MNHEY and CDR2 is SMNVEV in the germline V gene (reference sequence). Here the CDR3 reads CASSYYPDSPLHF. CDR3 nucleotide sequence: TGTGCCAGCAGTTACTACCCAGATTCACCCCTCCACTTT.

The chain is built from TRBV5-8 and TRBJ2-5, with TRBD2 matching over 7 bases. V trimming: 4 bases; J trimming: 1 base; junction bases outside the gene matches: 13. CDR1 is SGHTS and CDR2 is YDEGEE in the germline V gene. This CDR3 has 17 residues. The CDR3 reads CASSPPTGGVPQETQYF. The CDR3 DNA sequence: TGTGCCAGCAGCCCGCCCACGGGGGGAGTCCCCCAAGAGACCCAGTACTTC. Drawing the rest from reference TRBV5-8 and TRBJ2-5, the complete variable domain is EAGVTQSPTHLIKTRGQQATLRCSPISGHTSVYWYQQALGLGLQFLLWYDEGEERNRGNFPPRFSGRQFPNYSSELNVNALELEDSALYLCASSPPTGGVPQETQYFGPGTRLLVL.

The chain uses TRBV30 and TRBJ1-1, with TRBD1 matching over 7 bases. CDR3 length equals 14 residues. J was trimmed by 0 bases and V by 3 bases; bases with no gene match: 4. CDR1 and CDR2 (germline): GTSNPN, SVGIG (reference sequence). CDR3 in DNA: TGTGCCTGGAGGACGGGACAGCTGAACACTGAAGCTTTCTTT. Translation: CAWRTGQLNTEAFF.